This T cell receptor beta chain was captured in a study of blood T cell repertoires in COVID-19. CDR1 is SGHAT, CDR2 FQNNGV, per germline. V lost 9 bases to trimming and J lost 1 base; unmatched junction nucleotides: 2. The CDR3 loop spans 13 amino acids. Sequencing used immunoSEQ multiplex PCR; TCRdb keeps in-frame clones, though not all of them. The sample holds 250,000 to 350,000 clones; roughly 86% are singletons and the top ten take approximately 8.8%. The sequence was obtained from a man aged 18-30 years with active or convalescent COVID-19. Sequenced: peripheral blood. This sequence joins TRBV11-2 and TRBJ1-5, with 8 bases that match TRBD1. Here the CDR3 DNA reads TGTGCCAGTACAGGGGGGAGCAATCAGCCCCAGCATTTT. Its translation: CASTGGSNQPQHF.